The 6 T cell receptor beta chains below were found in one sample sequenced in a study of T-cell memory formation after mild COVID-19. TCRdb fed the 5' RACE reads into MiXCR, producing one record per CDR3 protein. The sample lists about 320,000 distinct CDR3 sequences; roughly an eighth were seen once. The material sequenced was PBMCs or a T cell subset sorted from them (not recorded which). Receptors originate from a man between 18 and 35 years old who had mild COVID-19 (a few samples of this study predate the infection). Cell type and time point are not known.

In this sample, this clonotype turned up a few times. The gene calls are TRBV7-9 and TRBJ1-6, with unresolved D. Trimming removed 5 bases from V and 10 bases from J, with 9 bases in between. Germline V CDR1 and CDR2: SEHNR, FQNEAQ (reference sequence). This CDR3 is built from 12 residues. The CDR3 coding sequence is TGTGCCAGCAGCAGGGAAGGGTCACCCCTCCACTTT. It encodes CASSREGSPLHF.

This clonotype was observed a few times. The CDR3 loop is CASSRGARDTQYF. The CDR3, as DNA: TGTGCCAGCAGTCGGGGGGCGCGGGATACGCAGTATTTT. The V call is TRBV2, the J call TRBJ2-3; TRBD2 is a possible D gene (7 bases). The CDR3 has 13 residues. Trimming took off 5 bases at V and 6 bases at J, with 12 bases between the two ends. Germline V lookup: CDR1 SNHLY, CDR2 FYNNEI.

The chain uses TRBV20-1 and TRBJ2-5, with TRBD2 identical over 12 bases. Germline V gene data show CDR1 as DFQATT and CDR2 as SNEGSKA (reference sequence). V was pared by 6 bases and J by 3 bases, with 11 bases of the junction left unmatched. CDR3 size: 16 residues. As DNA, the CDR3 is TGCAGTGCCCCGGGACTAGCGGGTATACCTAAAGAGACCCAGTACTTC. Its protein product is CSAPGLAGIPKETQYF.

The V call is TRBV7-2, the J call TRBJ2-7; no definite D call. Trimming removed 5 bases at V and 3 bases at J, with 17 bases between. The CDR3 contains 15 residues. Germline lookup yields CDR1 SGHTA and CDR2 FQGNSA. This CDR3 is CASSPDGYKGYEQYF. The CDR3 nucleotides read TGTGCCAGCAGCCCGGACGGATACAAGGGCTACGAGCAGTACTTC.

This clonotype was observed a handful of times. The chain uses TRBV30 and TRBJ2-6; 7 bases align to TRBD2. This CDR3 has 15 residues. Germline lookup yields CDR1 GTSNPN and CDR2 SVGIG (reference sequence). Trimming removed 7 bases from V and 0 bases from J; junction bases left unmatched: 6. CDR3 protein: CASAGISSGANVLTF. In DNA form, the CDR3 reads TGTGCCTCAGCGGGGATCAGCTCTGGGGCCAACGTCCTGACTTTC.

This clonotype was seen ten or more times. This chain links TRBV7-2 with TRBJ2-5; D perhaps matches TRBD1 (5 bases). Germline V gene data show CDR1 as SGHTA and CDR2 as FQGNSA. With 2 bases removed from V and 7 bases from J, the gap between germline ends came to 17 bases. The CDR3 is 15 residues long. CDR3: CASSLQGPPGGTQYF. The CDR3, as DNA: TGTGCCAGCAGCTTACAGGGCCCACCTGGTGGGACCCAGTACTTC.